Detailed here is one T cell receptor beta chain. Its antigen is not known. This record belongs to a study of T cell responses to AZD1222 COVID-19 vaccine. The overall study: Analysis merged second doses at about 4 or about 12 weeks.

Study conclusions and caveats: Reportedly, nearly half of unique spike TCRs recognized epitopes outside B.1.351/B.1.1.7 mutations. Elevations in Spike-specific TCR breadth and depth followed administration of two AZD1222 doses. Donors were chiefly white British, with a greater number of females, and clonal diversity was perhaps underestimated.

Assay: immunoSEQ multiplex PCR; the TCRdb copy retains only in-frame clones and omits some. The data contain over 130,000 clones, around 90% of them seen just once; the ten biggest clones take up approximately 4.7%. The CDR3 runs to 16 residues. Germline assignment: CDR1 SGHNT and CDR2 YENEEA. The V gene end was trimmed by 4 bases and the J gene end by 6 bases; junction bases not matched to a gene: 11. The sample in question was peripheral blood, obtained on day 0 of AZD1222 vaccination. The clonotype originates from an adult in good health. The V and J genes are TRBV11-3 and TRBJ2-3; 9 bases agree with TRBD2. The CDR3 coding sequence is TGTGCCAGCAGCTCCGGACTAGCGAAGCTTACGGATACGCAGTATTTT. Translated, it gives CASSSGLAKLTDTQYF.